This record covers a single T cell receptor beta chain. CDR1 MDHEN and CDR2 SYDVKM come from the germline V gene. The CDR3 has 15 amino acids. Trimming pared 6 bases from V and 8 bases from J, leaving 22 bases between. The age range of participants was about 18 to 100 years, with residence in about two dozen US areas. In assigning cohorts, the study relied on participant-reported clinical history. These data originate in a study of blood T cell repertoires in COVID-19. Turning to the study itself: The cDNA or gDNA used as material had been derived from T cells, B-cell-depleted T cells, or PBMCs.

Clones were read by immunoSEQ multiplex PCR, and TCRdb kept only the in-frame ones, dropping some. The sample lists around 320,000 clones; 90% were seen once. The chain couples TRBV28 to TRBJ2-5; D is perhaps TRBD2 (6 bases). Material: PBMCs or T cells enriched from blood (not recorded which). The clonotype was recovered from a woman aged 18-29 years with acute COVID-19. The CDR3 region has the DNA TGTGCCAGCAGCTCAAGGGACTCCGACCTGGGTACCCAGTACTTC. Translated: CASSSRDSDLGTQYF.